The present TCR beta chain was sequenced within a study of cytotoxic CD8 clonotypes in ibrutinib-treated CLL. As for the study in general: Enrolment comprised around 11 relapsed/refractory and more than 14 treatment-naive patients; fewer than 18 were IGHV unmutated.

About this clone itself: Its antigen is not identified.

Whole-study results and caveats: Clonality went higher at ibrutinib response and then dropped back toward baseline at progression.

With 3 bases clipped from V and 5 bases from J, the junction kept 10 bases outside the gene matches. Per germline, CDR1 GTSNPN and CDR2 SVGIG (reference sequence). The CDR3 extends over 14 amino acids. Depth targeted 1 in 200,000 to 1 in 1 million T cells, averaging roughly 9.3x coverage per clonotype. Measured with immunoSEQ multiplex PCR; TCRdb has only the in-frame clones, and not every one. In the table there are more than 300,000 clones, around four fifths of which are singletons. V and J are TRBV30 and TRBJ2-7, with 7 nucleotides matching TRBD2. This receptor was obtained from a human donor with chronic lymphocytic leukemia. This material consisted of PBMCs, taken before ibrutinib treatment. The CDR3 loop is CAWRAQGGVDEQYF. CDR3 in DNA: TGTGCCTGGAGAGCCCAGGGAGGGGTCGACGAGCAGTACTTC. Together with reference TRBV30 and TRBJ2-7, the CDR3 gives the full variable domain: SQTIHQWPATLVQPVGSPLSLECTVEGTSNPNLYWYRQAAGRGLQLLFYSVGIGQISSEVPQNLSASRPQDRQFILSSKKLLLSDSGFYLCAWRAQGGVDEQYFGPGTRLTVT.